A single sample is the source of the 30 T cell receptor beta chains below, sequenced in a study of T-cell reconstitution after alpha-beta-depleted transplantation in children. The library targeted TCRbeta and was prepared with unique molecular identifiers. TCRdb independently ran MiXCR on the PCR reads; one entry per CDR3 protein. The sample has some 550,000 distinct CDR3 sequences, about 16% seen once. The specimen was PBMCs from the stem cell graft donor, collected from the stem cell graft. The receptors originated from a human donor who donated a stem cell graft to a child with acute lymphoblastic leukemia.

The sample holds a few counts of this clonotype. The J gene is TRBJ2-1, the V gene TRBV24-1, with D possibly matching TRBD1 (6 bases). V was clipped by 4 bases and J by 10 bases, with 16 bases between them. This CDR3 spans 14 amino acids. CDR1 and CDR2 from the germline V gene are KGHDR and SFDVKD. The CDR3 sequence is CATSEVGRRGEQFF. CDR3 nucleotide sequence: TGTGCCACCAGTGAGGTGGGACGCAGGGGCGAGCAGTTCTTC.

This sequence joins TRBV9 and TRBJ1-6; 12 nucleotides align to TRBD1. The CDR3 loop spans 16 amino acids. The ends lost 0 bases at V and 6 bases at J; junction bases unmatched: 1. Looked up from germline, CDR1 is SGDLS and CDR2 is YYNGEE. The CDR3 region has the DNA TGTGCCAGCAGCGTAGCGGGACAGGGGGCTAATTCACCCCTCCACTTT. It encodes CASSVAGQGANSPLHF.

The table lists this clonotype with a few counts. The chain links TRBV12-3 or TRBV12-4 to TRBJ2-1; 10 nucleotides match TRBD2. The CDR3 loop spans 14 amino acids. With V trimmed by 8 bases and J by 8 bases, 9 bases remained unmatched. CDR3 sequence: CASLSLAGVYEQFF. CDR3 coding DNA: TGTGCCAGCCTTAGTCTAGCGGGAGTATATGAGCAGTTCTTC.

This clonotype was observed a handful of times. This chain joins TRBV7-6 and TRBJ2-5; D might be TRBD2 (6 bases). Germline V gene lookup returns CDR1 SGHVS and CDR2 FNYEAQ. The length of the CDR3 is 16 residues. Trimming pared 6 bases from V and 4 bases from J, leaving 21 bases between. CDR3 amino acids: CASSPENGTPLETQYF. The CDR3 bases are TGTGCCAGCAGTCCGGAGAATGGGACTCCCCTAGAGACCCAGTACTTC. The entire variable domain, with the rest obtained from reference TRBV7-6 and TRBJ2-5, is as follows: GAGVSQSPRYKVTKRGQDVALRCDPISGHVSLYWYRQALGQGPEFLTYFNYEAQQDKSGLPNDRFSAERPEGSISTLTIQRTEQRDSAMYRCASSPENGTPLETQYFGPGTRLLVL.

The chain recombines TRBV4-1 with TRBJ2-1, with TRBD2 matching over 9 bases. The junction had 16 bases not matched to a gene; V was cut back by 0 bases and J by 7 bases. The CDR3 has 19 residues. The V gene's germline CDR1 is MGHRA and CDR2 YSYEKL. CDR3 sequence: CASSQEDRRRTSARNEQFF. The CDR3 DNA sequence: TGCGCCAGCAGCCAAGAGGATCGGCGAAGGACTAGCGCAAGGAATGAGCAGTTCTTC.

The chain is built from TRBV18 and TRBJ1-1, with a possible D match to TRBD1 (6 bases). Looked up from germline, CDR1 is KGHSH and CDR2 is LQKENI. V was trimmed by 3 bases and J by 5 bases, leaving 13 bases between them. The CDR3 spans 14 residues. The CDR3 DNA reads as TGTGCCAGCTCACCCCCGGGGGCAGGGACTGAAGCTTTCTTT. Encoded protein: CASSPPGAGTEAFF.

This clonotype was seen more than once but under ten times. V and J are TRBV20-1 and TRBJ1-5; no clear D. The CDR3 has 12 residues. Trimming removed 3 bases at V and 5 bases at J, with 8 bases between. Germline lookup yields CDR1 DFQATT and CDR2 SNEGSKA (reference sequence). CDR3 in amino acids: CSARRRDQPQHF. CDR3 sequence (DNA): TGCAGTGCTAGGCGCCGGGATCAGCCCCAGCATTTT.

The chain employs TRBV5-4 and TRBJ1-4, with D perhaps matching TRBD1 (6 bases). In germline, CDR1 is SGHNT, CDR2 YYREEE (reference sequence). This CDR3 is built from 15 residues. V lost 1 base to trimming and J lost 3 bases, with 10 bases between them. In DNA form, the CDR3 reads TGTGCCAGCAGCTTGACGGGGGCGTCTAATGAAAAACTGTTTTTT. This sequence encodes CASSLTGASNEKLFF.

This clonotype showed up just a few times. This chain uses TRBV20-1 with TRBJ1-1, with D possibly TRBD1 on 6 matching bases. The CDR3 has 16 amino acids. Per the germline V gene, CDR1 is DFQATT and CDR2 is SNEGSKA (reference sequence). The germline V and J ends were trimmed by 1 base and 0 bases, with 15 bases remaining between them. CDR3 nucleotide sequence: TGCAGTGCTAGAGCCGTGGGGGGGCCGATGAACACTGAAGCTTTCTTT. Amino acid sequence: CSARAVGGPMNTEAFF.

The chain combines TRBV29-1 with TRBJ2-5; a possible D gene is TRBD2 (6 bases). CDR3 length: 13 residues. Between the trimmed V and J ends, which lost 3 bases and 5 bases, there was a span of 13 bases. The germline V gene has CDR1 SQVTM and CDR2 ANQGSEA. CDR3 loop: CSVDLRAGETQYF. The CDR3 nucleotides are TGCAGCGTTGACCTCAGGGCGGGGGAGACCCAGTACTTC. The full variable domain, with the rest looked up from reference TRBV29-1 and TRBJ2-5, is SAVISQKPSRDICQRGTSLTIQCQVDSQVTMMFWYRQQPGQSLTLIATANQGSEATYESGFVIDKFPISRPNLTFSTLTVSNMSPEDSSIYLCSVDLRAGETQYFGPGTRLLVL.

This clonotype was picked up a small number of times. The V and J genes are TRBV25-1 and TRBJ2-5; no clear D gene. The CDR3 loop spans 14 amino acids. The germline CDR1 and CDR2 sequences are MGHDK and SYGVNS. V was trimmed by 1 base and J by 2 bases, leaving 8 bases between them. The CDR3 DNA follows: TGTGCCAGCAGTGAATGGGCAGCACAAGAGACCCAGTACTTC. As protein: CASSEWAAQETQYF.

The V call is TRBV12-3 or TRBV12-4, the J call TRBJ2-2; the D is unclear. V was trimmed by 2 bases and J by 6 bases, leaving 13 bases between them. The CDR3 loop spans 15 amino acids. The CDR3 region has the DNA TGTGCCAGCAGTTTATGGCGGCGGACGGCCGGGGAGCTGTTTTTT. This codes for CASSLWRRTAGELFF.

This rearrangement joins TRBV6-1 to TRBJ2-3, with 11 bases that match TRBD2. The ends lost 7 bases at V and 7 bases at J; junction bases unmatched: 16. The germline gives CDR1 MNHNS, CDR2 SASEGT. This CDR3 is built from 17 residues. CDR3 bases: TGTGCCAGCACCGAAAGGGGTAGCGGGAGGGCCGGAAATACGCAGTATTTT. Encoded protein: CASTERGSGRAGNTQYF.

This clonotype has only a few counts. J is TRBJ1-5 and V is TRBV7-9, with D uncertain. V was shortened by 0 bases and J by 10 bases, with 7 bases between the two germline ends. Germline assignment: CDR1 SEHNR and CDR2 FQNEAQ (reference sequence). The CDR3 is 12 residues long. The CDR3 nucleotides read TGTGCCAGCAGCTTAGCCCTAGGTCCCCAGCATTTT. Its translation is CASSLALGPQHF.

In this sample, this clonotype turned up a few times. CDR3 bases: TGTGCCACCAGTGATTCCCGGAGAGGAAACACCGGGGAGCTGTTTTTT. This translates into CATSDSRRGNTGELFF. The chain carries TRBV24-1 and TRBJ2-2; D gene uncertain. CDR1 is KGHDR and CDR2 is SFDVKD in the germline V gene. The V gene lost 2 bases and the J gene lost 2 bases, with 11 bases spanning the gap. The CDR3 runs to 16 residues.

This chain joins TRBV5-1 and TRBJ2-4; possible D gene TRBD1, 6 bases. The germline V gene has CDR1 SGHRS and CDR2 YFSETQ. The CDR3 contains 13 residues. V was shortened by 4 bases and J by 8 bases, with 13 bases between the two germline ends. CDR3 DNA: TGCGCCAGCAGCGGGGACATGCAAGACATTCAGTACTTC. Translated, it gives CASSGDMQDIQYF. Full variable domain (remainder filled in from reference TRBV5-1 and TRBJ2-4): KAGVTQTPRYLIKTRGQQVTLSCSPISGHRSVSWYQQTPGQGLQFLFEYFSETQRNKGNFPGRFSGRQFSNSRSEMNVSTLELGDSALYLCASSGDMQDIQYFGAGTRLSVL.

The rearrangement uses TRBV20-1 and TRBJ2-2; 11 nucleotides align to TRBD1. The CDR3 sequence is 16 residues long. CDR1 and CDR2 from the germline V gene are DFQATT and SNEGSKA (reference sequence). After removal of 6 bases from V and 5 bases from J, the junction contained 11 bases not matched to a gene. CDR3 nucleotide sequence: TGCAGTGCCCTTGTCGGGACAGGGGGAAGAACCGGGGAGCTGTTTTTT. Its translation: CSALVGTGGRTGELFF.

This clonotype was seen only a few times. The V gene is TRBV7-2, the J gene TRBJ2-7; no firm D call. V was trimmed by 1 base and J by 1 base, leaving 14 bases between them. Per germline, CDR1 SGHTA and CDR2 FQGNSA. This CDR3 contains 16 residues. CDR3 sequence: CASSLESSGSSYEQYF. CDR3 in DNA: TGTGCCAGCAGCTTAGAATCCTCGGGTTCATCCTACGAGCAGTACTTC.

The chain carries TRBV16 and TRBJ2-7; 12 nucleotides match TRBD2. V lost 6 bases to trimming and J lost 6 bases; unmatched junction nucleotides: 6. This CDR3 comprises 14 residues. Germline V gives CDR1 KGHSY, CDR2 FQNENV. For the CDR3, the DNA is TGTGCCAGCAGTCGACTAGCGGGAGTAGGCGAGCAGTACTTC. Amino acids: CASSRLAGVGEQYF.

The V call is TRBV11-2, the J call TRBJ1-1, with D possibly matching TRBD1 (6 bases). The CDR3 spans 17 residues. V lost 4 bases, J lost 1 base, and 19 bases lay in between. Germline V gene data show CDR1 as SGHAT and CDR2 as FQNNGV. The CDR3 sequence: CASSSYLAGTPNTEAFF. The CDR3 coding sequence is TGTGCCAGCAGCTCCTACCTGGCCGGGACACCGAACACTGAAGCTTTCTTT. The whole variable domain, filled in from reference TRBV11-2 and TRBJ1-1, reads EAGVAQSPRYKIIEKRQSVAFWCNPISGHATLYWYQQILGQGPKLLIQFQNNGVVDDSQLPKDRFSAERLKGVDSTLKIQPAKLEDSAVYLCASSSYLAGTPNTEAFFGQGTRLTVV.

The rearrangement joins TRBV4-1 to TRBJ1-6; TRBD1 is a possible D gene (5 bases). The V and J ends lost 0 bases and 6 bases respectively, with 9 bases between them. Germline assignment: CDR1 MGHRA and CDR2 YSYEKL. The CDR3 spans 15 residues. The DNA of the CDR3 is TGCGCCAGCAGCCAAGAGGGGGACGGTAATTCACCCCTCCACTTT. Translated: CASSQEGDGNSPLHF.

J is TRBJ2-7 and V is TRBV27; 10 bases are a match to TRBD2. This CDR3 contains 15 residues. With 3 bases clipped from V and 3 bases from J, the junction kept 5 bases outside the gene matches. CDR1 and CDR2 from the germline V gene are MNHEY and SMNVEV (reference sequence). The CDR3 DNA is TGTGCCAGCAGTTTTTCGGCTAGCGGGGGCTACGAGCAGTACTTC. It specifies CASSFSASGGYEQYF.

This clonotype was counted between two and nine times. The chain is built from TRBV27 and TRBJ2-1; the D call may be TRBD1 or TRBD2 (5 bases each). V lost 2 bases and J lost 4, with 12 bases in between. Germline assignment: CDR1 MNHEY and CDR2 SMNVEV (reference sequence). The CDR3 has 15 amino acids. The CDR3 region has the DNA TGTGCCAGCAGTTTAGATGGGGCGGGTTACAATGAGCAGTTCTTC. Residues: CASSLDGAGYNEQFF.

This clonotype was observed a handful of times. The chain joins TRBV10-3 to TRBJ1-1; TRBD1 matches at 10 bases. The CDR3 runs 14 residues. V dropped 7 bases and J dropped 4; count of bases not matched to a gene: 6. CDR1 and CDR2 (germline): ENHRY, SYGVKD. The CDR3 nucleotides are TGTGCCATCAACCCCGGACAGGGGGTCACTGAAGCTTTCTTT. Its protein is CAINPGQGVTEAFF.

This chain connects TRBV12-3 or TRBV12-4 to TRBJ1-1; no reliable D call. CDR3 length: 14 amino acids. Trimming left V 6 bases short and J 4 bases short, with 15 bases between. The CDR3 loop is CASSLRNGITEAFF. The CDR3 bases are TGTGCCAGCAGCCTTCGTAATGGGATCACTGAAGCTTTCTTT.

This clonotype was counted at least ten times. CDR3 DNA sequence: TGTGCCAGCAGCCGGACAGCTAGCACAGATACGCAGTATTTT. It encodes CASSRTASTDTQYF. The chain carries TRBV7-9 and TRBJ2-3; weak D call: TRBD1 (6 bases). V shed 5 bases and J shed 0 bases, with 9 bases lying between them. Germline-derived CDR1 and CDR2 are SEHNR and FQNEAQ (reference sequence). This CDR3 region has 14 residues.

V and J are TRBV5-1 and TRBJ2-1, with D hard to call. Trimming shortened V by 2 bases and J by 8 bases, and 8 bases separated the two germline ends. Germline loops: CDR1 SGHRS, CDR2 YFSETQ. This CDR3 contains 12 residues. CDR3 coding DNA: TGCGCCAGCAGCTTAGCGCACGATGAGCAGTTCTTC. Protein product: CASSLAHDEQFF.

This clonotype was counted between two and nine times. The chain links TRBV12-3 or TRBV12-4 to TRBJ1-1, with D perhaps matching TRBD1 (5 bases). The CDR3 consists of 14 residues. Trimming removed 6 bases at V and 2 bases at J, with 13 bases between. The CDR3 loop reads CASSTTVANTEAFF. DNA of the CDR3: TGTGCCAGCAGCACGACAGTCGCTAACACTGAAGCTTTCTTT.

This clonotype has more than one count but fewer than ten. This chain links TRBV10-3 with TRBJ1-6, with D maybe TRBD1 (5 bases). This CDR3 is built from 13 residues. Trimming took 3 bases from V and 10 from J, leaving 10 bases between them. CDR1 and CDR2 (germline): ENHRY, SYGVKD. In DNA, the CDR3 is TGTGCCATCAGTGAAAGGGGAAGCTCACCCCTCCACTTT. It yields the protein CAISERGSSPLHF.

The V and J genes are TRBV3-1 and TRBJ2-1, with D unresolved. Trimming pared 8 bases from V and 5 bases from J, leaving 13 bases between. This CDR3 spans 13 amino acids. Germline assignment: CDR1 LGHDT and CDR2 YNNKEL (reference sequence). CDR3: CASRSPTHNEQFF. In nucleotides, the CDR3 is TGTGCCAGCCGCTCTCCAACCCACAATGAGCAGTTCTTC.